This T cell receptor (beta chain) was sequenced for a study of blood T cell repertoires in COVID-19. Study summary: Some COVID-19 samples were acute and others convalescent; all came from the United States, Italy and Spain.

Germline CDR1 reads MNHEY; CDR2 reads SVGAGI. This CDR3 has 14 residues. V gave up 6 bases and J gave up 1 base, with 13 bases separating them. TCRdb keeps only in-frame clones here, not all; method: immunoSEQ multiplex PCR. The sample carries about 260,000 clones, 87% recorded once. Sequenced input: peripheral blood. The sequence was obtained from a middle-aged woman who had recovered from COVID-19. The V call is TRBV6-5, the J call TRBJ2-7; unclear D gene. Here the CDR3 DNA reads TGTGCCAGCAGCCTTACTTCTTTGTCCTACGAGCAGTACTTC. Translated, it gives CASSLTSLSYEQYF.